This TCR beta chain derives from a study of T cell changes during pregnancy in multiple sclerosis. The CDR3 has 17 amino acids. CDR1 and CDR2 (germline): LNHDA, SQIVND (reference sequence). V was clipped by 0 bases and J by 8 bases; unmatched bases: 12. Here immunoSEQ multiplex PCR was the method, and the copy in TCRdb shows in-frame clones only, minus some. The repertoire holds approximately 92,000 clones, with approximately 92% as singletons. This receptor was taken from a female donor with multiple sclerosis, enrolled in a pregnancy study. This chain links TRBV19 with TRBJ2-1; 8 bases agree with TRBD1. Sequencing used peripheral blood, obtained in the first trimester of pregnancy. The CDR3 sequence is CASSIDLGGQGSDEQFF. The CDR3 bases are TGTGCCAGTAGTATAGATCTGGGTGGACAGGGATCGGATGAGCAGTTCTTC.